The rows below give T cell receptor beta chains drawn from one sample of a study of vaccination and CD4 T cells after COVID-19. Which antigens these TCRs recognize remains unknown. Each CDR3 protein gets one entry after TCRdb re-called the PCR reads with MiXCR. The sample consists of 23,000 or so distinct CDR3 sequences, roughly two fifths of them appearing once. Here the sequenced sample was CD4+ T cells from blood, cultured in vitro, taken about 7 months after SARS-CoV-2 vaccination. The origin of the receptors is a human donor who had recovered from COVID-19. CDR3s include the opening cysteine and the closing phenylalanine or tryptophan. Size is omitted from some rows. Given values are once, few, many or a class for expanded clones.

j_call v_call clone_size cdr3_aa
TRBJ2-5 TRBV18 few CASSPPASGRRSVETQYF
TRBJ2-3 TRBV23-1 NA CASRPEGGHTQYF
TRBJ2-1 TRBV24-1 NA CATSDARTGGYNEQFF
TRBJ2-7 TRBV27 NA CASTQRPGQGLDEQYF
TRBJ2-6 TRBV15 few CATSRARGSGANVLTF
TRBJ2-3 TRBV27 few CASSLIRVTSTDTQYF
TRBJ1-5 TRBV21-1 NA CASSTSLESNQPQHF
TRBJ2-2 TRBV7-9 few CASSLAASGRGNTGELFF
TRBJ2-3 TRBV7-2 once CASSLSGSSTDTQYF
TRBJ2-1 TRBV20-1 few CSARALAGGPDEQFF
TRBJ2-3 TRBV20-1 few CSARNVDTQYF
TRBJ2-5 TRBV7-9 NA CASSLHRGGETQYF
TRBJ1-6 TRBV27 NA CASRGDSPNSPLHF
TRBJ2-7 TRBV7-6 few CASSLAGGWSSYEQYF
TRBJ2-3 TRBV20-1 NA CSATRVLTDTQYF
TRBJ2-1 TRBV7-9 NA CASSSKPNEQFF
TRBJ2-1 TRBV6-1 NA CASTLGAGAYNEQFF
TRBJ2-3 TRBV6-6 NA CASRTRDTQYF
TRBJ2-3 TRBV7-3 NA CASSLDSGSTDTQYF
TRBJ1-6 TRBV7-2 NA CASSLGGTGSDSPLHF
TRBJ1-5 TRBV20-1 NA CSAIGHRNQPQHF
TRBJ1-1 TRBV12-3/TRBV12-4 NA CASSFRRRGAFF
TRBJ2-5 TRBV4-2 few CASRMEQQETQYF
TRBJ2-3 TRBV28 NA CASTKILGTFRGTQYF
TRBJ2-5 TRBV20-1 NA CSAKTSGKETQYF
TRBJ2-7 TRBV19 NA CATAAGQGGRYEQYF
TRBJ1-2 TRBV7-9 NA CASRPDTLASGYTF
TRBJ2-1 TRBV20-1 few CSASRGRRSYNEQFF
TRBJ1-5 TRBV10-3 NA CATTTDRINQPQHF
TRBJ1-6 TRBV28 few CASRDSWQNSPLHF
TRBJ2-6 TRBV6-1 few CASSGGSRGTGANVLTF
TRBJ2-1 TRBV4-1 NA CASSQELDKAYNEQFF
TRBJ2-5 TRBV6-1 NA CASSLDILGVETQYF
TRBJ2-1 TRBV28 NA CASKTGYNEQFF
TRBJ2-7 TRBV15 NA CATSSPSGEQYF
TRBJ2-2 TRBV7-3 NA CASSTRSAGELFF
TRBJ1-2 TRBV6-1 NA CASTTLGANYGYTF
TRBJ1-2 TRBV6-1 NA CASGRIYGYTF
TRBJ2-3 TRBV7-9 NA CASSLTLSTDTQYF
TRBJ1-5 TRBV20-1 few CSAIPGQGNQPQHF
TRBJ2-2 TRBV20-1 NA CSANPTSGSTGELFF
TRBJ1-1 TRBV4-1 NA CASSQEQTRDEAFF
TRBJ1-1 TRBV27 NA CASSSPGLNTEAFF
TRBJ2-7 TRBV6-1 few CATSFGVTYEQYF
TRBJ2-1 TRBV27 NA CASSQQGLIYNEQFF
TRBJ2-5 TRBV6-5 few CASSYLLRETQYF